Listed here is a single T cell receptor (beta chain). As yet, its antigen is unknown. The sample carries other DNA sequences with the same CDR3. These data originate in a study of shared clonotypes between healthy human individuals. Overall study findings and caveats: A handful of donors showed sharing of approximately 5% of naive CD4 clonotypes. The generation probabilities recorded for non-shared clonotypes fell below those of clonotypes shared by all four donors. There were few donors, and this limited the genetic and exposure-history diversity represented.

CDR3 length: 15 amino acids. Germline lookup yields CDR1 SGHRS and CDR2 YFSETQ. V dropped 2 bases and J dropped 2 bases, with 10 bases sitting between them. The run depth of the assay was deep. TCRdb's table, derived via immunoSEQ multiplex PCR, lists solely in-frame clones and lacks some. The sample lists a few million clones; approximately 95% were seen once. This chain links TRBV5-1 with TRBJ2-2; the D gene could be TRBD1 or TRBD2 (6 bases each). The sequence came from a man aged 18 to 30 in good health. Material for sequencing was naive CD4+ T cells sorted from blood. As to subset: CD45RA+ positively selected. The CDR3 region has the DNA TGCGCCAGCAGCTTAGACGGGGGCAACACCGGGGAGCTGTTTTTT. Its translation is CASSLDGGNTGELFF.